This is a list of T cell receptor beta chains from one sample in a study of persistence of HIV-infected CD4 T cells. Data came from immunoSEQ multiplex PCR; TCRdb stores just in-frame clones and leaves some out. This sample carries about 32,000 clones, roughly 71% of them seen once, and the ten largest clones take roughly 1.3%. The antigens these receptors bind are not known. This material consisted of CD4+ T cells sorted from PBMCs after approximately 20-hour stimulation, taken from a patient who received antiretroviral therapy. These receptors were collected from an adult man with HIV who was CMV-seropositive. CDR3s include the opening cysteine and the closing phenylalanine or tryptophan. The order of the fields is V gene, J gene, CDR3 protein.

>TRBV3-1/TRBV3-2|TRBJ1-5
CASSQDSRGNQPQHF
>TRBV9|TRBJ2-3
CASSKRGGEADTQYF
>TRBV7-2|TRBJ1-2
CASTPFRGRSGYTF
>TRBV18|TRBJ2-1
CASSPRTSGDNEQFF
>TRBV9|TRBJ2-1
CASSPPGRYNEQFF
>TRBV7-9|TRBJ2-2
CASSLGTAGELFF
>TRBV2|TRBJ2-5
CASSEIGGVAAETQYF
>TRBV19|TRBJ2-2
CASSKTVANTGELFF
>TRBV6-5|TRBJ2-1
CASTGWGGRNEQFF
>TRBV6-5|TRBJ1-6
CASRLTGGNSPLHF
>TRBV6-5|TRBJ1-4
CASSSRDPATNEKLFF
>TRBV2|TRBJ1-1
CASVVLRGSEAFF
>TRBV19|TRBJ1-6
CASSHATHSGNSPLHF
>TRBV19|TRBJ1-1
CASRSGRLRENTEAFF
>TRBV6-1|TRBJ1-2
CASSFDSKTGYTF
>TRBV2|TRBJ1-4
CACREGPNEKLFF
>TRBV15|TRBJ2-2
CATSRDWGRGGGELFF
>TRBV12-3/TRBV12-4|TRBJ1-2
CASSLDVGYTF
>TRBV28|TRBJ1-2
CASKTGEGRGNYGYTF
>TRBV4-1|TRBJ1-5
CASSQATLDSQPQHF
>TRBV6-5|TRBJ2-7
CASRRTGGPYEQYF
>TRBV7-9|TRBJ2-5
CASSLRGGGETQYF
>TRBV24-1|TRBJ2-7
CATSDFRQGAEEQYF
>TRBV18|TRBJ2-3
CASSPPATDTQYF
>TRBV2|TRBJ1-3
CASSEGTRSGNTIYF
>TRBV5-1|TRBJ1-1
CASRKVVDTEAFF
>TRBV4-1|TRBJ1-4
CASSQDGRGNEKLFF
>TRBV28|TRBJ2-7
CASSFVGAQGEQYF
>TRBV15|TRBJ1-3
CATSRVGRSTGNTIYF
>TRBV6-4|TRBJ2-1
CASSQQGESSYNEQFF
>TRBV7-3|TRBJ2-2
CASSSRQTGELFF
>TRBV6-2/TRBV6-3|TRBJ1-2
CASSNRVGYTF
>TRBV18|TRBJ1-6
CASSPEGQTSSPLHF
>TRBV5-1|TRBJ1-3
CASSLVGTSGNTIYF
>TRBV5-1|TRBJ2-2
CASSLGTGVKTGELFF
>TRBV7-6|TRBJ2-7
CASSLGAGAEQYF
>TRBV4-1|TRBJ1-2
CASSQALNNYGYTF